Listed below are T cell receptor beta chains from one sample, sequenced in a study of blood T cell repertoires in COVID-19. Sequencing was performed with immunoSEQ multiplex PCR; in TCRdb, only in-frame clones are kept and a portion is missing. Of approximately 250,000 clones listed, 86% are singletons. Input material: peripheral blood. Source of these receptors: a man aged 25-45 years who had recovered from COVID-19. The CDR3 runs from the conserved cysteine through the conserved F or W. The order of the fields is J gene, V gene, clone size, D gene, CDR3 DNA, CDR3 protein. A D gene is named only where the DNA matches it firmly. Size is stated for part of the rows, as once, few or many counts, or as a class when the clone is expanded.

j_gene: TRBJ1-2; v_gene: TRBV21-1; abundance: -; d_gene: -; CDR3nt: TGTGCCAGTCCTATTAGTCGCTATGGCTACACCTTC; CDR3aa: CASPISRYGYTF
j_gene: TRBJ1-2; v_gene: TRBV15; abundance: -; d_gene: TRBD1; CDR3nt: TGTGCCACCAGCCCCTCCTTCGACAGGGATGGCTACACCTTC; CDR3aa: CATSPSFDRDGYTF
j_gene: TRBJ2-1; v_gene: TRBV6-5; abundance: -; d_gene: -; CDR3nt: TGTGCCAGCAGTTACTCTTCGGGAGTAGAGCAGTTCTTC; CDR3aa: CASSYSSGVEQFF
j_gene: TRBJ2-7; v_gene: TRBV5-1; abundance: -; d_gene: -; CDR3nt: TGCGCCAGCAGCTTGGTGTCCGGGCCGGGAGACGAGCAGTACTTC; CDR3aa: CASSLVSGPGDEQYF
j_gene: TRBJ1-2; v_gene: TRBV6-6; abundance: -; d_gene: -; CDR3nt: TGTGCCAGCAGTTTGGGGGCTTCTAGGGGCTACACCTTC; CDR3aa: CASSLGASRGYTF
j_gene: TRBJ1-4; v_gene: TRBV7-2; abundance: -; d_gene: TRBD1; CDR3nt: TGTGCCAGCAGCTCGACAGGGCTTGCAACTAATGAAAAACTGTTTTTT; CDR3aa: CASSSTGLATNEKLFF
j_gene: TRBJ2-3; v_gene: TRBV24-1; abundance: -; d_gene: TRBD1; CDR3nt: TGTGCCACCAGTGATTTTAGGGGGCCACAGGGTTTCCTCACAGATACGCAGTATTTT; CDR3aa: CATSDFRGPQGFLTDTQYF
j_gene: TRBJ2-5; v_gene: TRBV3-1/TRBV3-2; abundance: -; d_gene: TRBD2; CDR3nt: TGTGCCACCAGTGGGACCAAGCGGGGGGGCAGAGAGACCCAGTACTTC; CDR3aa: CATSGTKRGGRETQYF
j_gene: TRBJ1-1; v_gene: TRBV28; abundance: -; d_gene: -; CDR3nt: TGTGCCAGCATCCGGACACCTAATGAAGCTTTCTTT; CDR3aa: CASIRTPNEAFF
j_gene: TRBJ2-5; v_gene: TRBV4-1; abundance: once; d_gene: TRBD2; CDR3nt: TGCGCCAGCAGCCAAGTTACGGGGGGGCCGGGAGAGACCCAGTACTTC; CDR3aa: CASSQVTGGPGETQYF
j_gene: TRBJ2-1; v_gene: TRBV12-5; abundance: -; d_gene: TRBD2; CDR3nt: TGTGCTAGTGGTTTCGGGACTAGCGGGAACAATGAGCAGTTCTTC; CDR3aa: CASGFGTSGNNEQFF
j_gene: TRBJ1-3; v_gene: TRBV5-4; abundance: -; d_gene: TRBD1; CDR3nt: TGTGCCAGCAGCTCAAAGACTGGGACAGGGAGAAACACCATATATTTT; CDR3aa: CASSSKTGTGRNTIYF
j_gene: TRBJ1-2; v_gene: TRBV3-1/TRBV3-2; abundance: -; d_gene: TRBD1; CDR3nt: TGTGCCAGCAGCCGAGTCTCGACAGGGGGATATGGCTACACCTTC; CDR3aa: CASSRVSTGGYGYTF
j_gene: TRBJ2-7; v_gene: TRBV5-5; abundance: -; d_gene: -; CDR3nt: TGTGCCAGCAGCTTTGGTTCCGGTTTCGTGTACGAGCAGTACTTC; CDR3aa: CASSFGSGFVYEQYF
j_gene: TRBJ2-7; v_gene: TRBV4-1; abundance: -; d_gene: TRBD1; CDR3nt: TGCGCCAGCAGCTGGGGACAGGGAAGCTACGAGCAGTACTTC; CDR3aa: CASSWGQGSYEQYF
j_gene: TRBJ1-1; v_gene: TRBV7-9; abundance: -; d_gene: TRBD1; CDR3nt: TGTGCCAGCAGCCCTGGGACAGGGGGGTTTGAAGCTTTCTTT; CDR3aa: CASSPGTGGFEAFF
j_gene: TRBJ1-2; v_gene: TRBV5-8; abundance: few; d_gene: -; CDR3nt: TGTGCCAGCAACCTTCGGACAGTCAACTATGGCTACACCTTC; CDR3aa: CASNLRTVNYGYTF
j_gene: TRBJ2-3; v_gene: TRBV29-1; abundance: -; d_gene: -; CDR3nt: TGCAGCGCAGAAAGGGGTGGCGCAGATACGCAGTATTTT; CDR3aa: CSAERGGADTQYF
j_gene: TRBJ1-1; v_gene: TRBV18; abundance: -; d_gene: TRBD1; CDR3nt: TGTGCCAGCAACAGGGGTACTGAAGCTTTCTTT; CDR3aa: CASNRGTEAFF
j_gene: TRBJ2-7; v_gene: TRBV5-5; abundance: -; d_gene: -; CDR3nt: TGTGCCAGCAGCTTGGGATTCAGGGCCACCTACGAGCAGTACTTC; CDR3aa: CASSLGFRATYEQYF
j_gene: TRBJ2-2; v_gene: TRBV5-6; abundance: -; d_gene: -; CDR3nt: TGTGCCAGCAGCTTGGTCGGGGGTAACACCGGGGAGCTGTTTTTT; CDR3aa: CASSLVGGNTGELFF
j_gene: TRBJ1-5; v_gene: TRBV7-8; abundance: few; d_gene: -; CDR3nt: TGTGCCAGCAGCCGTACAGATAGCAATCAGCCCCAGCATTTT; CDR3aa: CASSRTDSNQPQHF
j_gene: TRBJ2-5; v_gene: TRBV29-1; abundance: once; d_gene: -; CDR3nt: TGCAGCGTAGCCCGCCCGTCGGAGACCCAGTACTTC; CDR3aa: CSVARPSETQYF
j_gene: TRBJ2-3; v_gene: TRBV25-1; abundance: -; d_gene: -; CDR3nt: TGTGCCAGCAGTGGTAAAACAAGGCCCGGGGATACGCAGTATTTT; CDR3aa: CASSGKTRPGDTQYF
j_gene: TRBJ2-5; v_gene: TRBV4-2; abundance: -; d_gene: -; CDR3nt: TGTGCCAGCAGCCCATATCCGGAGGGGAAAGAGACCCAGTACTTC; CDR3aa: CASSPYPEGKETQYF
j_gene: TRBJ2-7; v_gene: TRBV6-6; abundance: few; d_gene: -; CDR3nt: TGTGCCAGCAGTACCGGGGGGCTACCCTACGAGCAGTACTTC; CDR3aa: CASSTGGLPYEQYF
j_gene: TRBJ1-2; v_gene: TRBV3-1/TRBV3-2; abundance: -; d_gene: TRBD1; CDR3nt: TGTGCCAGTGGGACAGCCAACTATGGCTACACCTTC; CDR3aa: CASGTANYGYTF
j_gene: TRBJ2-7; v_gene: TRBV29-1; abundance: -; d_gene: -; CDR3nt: TGCAGCGTTGAGGAGGGGCTCGAGCAGTACTTC; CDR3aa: CSVEEGLEQYF
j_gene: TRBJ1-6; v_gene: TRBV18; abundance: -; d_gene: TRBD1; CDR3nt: TGTGCCAGCTCACCAGGACAGGGGGACTCACCCCTCCACTTT; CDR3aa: CASSPGQGDSPLHF
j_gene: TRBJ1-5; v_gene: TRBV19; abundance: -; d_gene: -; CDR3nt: TGTGCCAGTAGGCCAGGCACCCGTAGCAATCAGCCCCAGCATTTT; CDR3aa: CASRPGTRSNQPQHF
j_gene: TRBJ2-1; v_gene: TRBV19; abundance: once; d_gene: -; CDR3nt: TGTGCCAGTAGTATTGGATCCGGGGGTGAGCAGTTCTTC; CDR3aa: CASSIGSGGEQFF
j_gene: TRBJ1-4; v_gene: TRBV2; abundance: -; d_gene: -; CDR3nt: TGTGCCGGCCGGGGAGGAGGGGCAGGTGAAAAACTGTTTTTT; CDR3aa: CAGRGGGAGEKLFF
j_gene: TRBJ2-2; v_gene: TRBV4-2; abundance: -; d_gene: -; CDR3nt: TGTGCCAGCAGCCAAGATGGGGCGGTCGGCACCGGGGAGCTGTTTTTT; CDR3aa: CASSQDGAVGTGELFF
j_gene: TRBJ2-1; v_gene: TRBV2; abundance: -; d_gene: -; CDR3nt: TGTGCCAGCAGTGAACAGGGAGGCGGATACAATGAGCAGTTCTTC; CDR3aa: CASSEQGGGYNEQFF
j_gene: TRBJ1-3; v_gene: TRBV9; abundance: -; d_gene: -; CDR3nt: TGTGCCAGCAGCGTCTCAACAGGACGAAGCTCTGGAAACACCATATATTTT; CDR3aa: CASSVSTGRSSGNTIYF
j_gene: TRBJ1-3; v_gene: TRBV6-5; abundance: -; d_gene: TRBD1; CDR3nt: TGTGCCAGCAGGCAGGGGGGACAGTCTGGAAACACCATATATTTT; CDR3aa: CASRQGGQSGNTIYF
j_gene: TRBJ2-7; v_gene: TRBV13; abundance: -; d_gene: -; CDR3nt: TGTGCCAGCAGCTTACAGGCAGGGGGGCTTTCCTACGAGCAGTACTTC; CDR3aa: CASSLQAGGLSYEQYF
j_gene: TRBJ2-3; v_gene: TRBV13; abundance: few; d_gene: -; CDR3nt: TGTGCCAGCAGCTGGGGCACCCTTCTGGATACGCAGTATTTT; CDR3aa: CASSWGTLLDTQYF
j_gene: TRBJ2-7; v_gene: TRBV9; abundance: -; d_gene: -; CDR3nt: TGTGCCAGCAGCGTTGGGCAGGGGGGCTACGAGCAGTACTTC; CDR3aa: CASSVGQGGYEQYF
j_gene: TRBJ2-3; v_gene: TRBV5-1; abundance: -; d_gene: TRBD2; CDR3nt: TGCGCCAGCAGACGGACTAGCGGGCGTAATACGCAGTATTTT; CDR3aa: CASRRTSGRNTQYF
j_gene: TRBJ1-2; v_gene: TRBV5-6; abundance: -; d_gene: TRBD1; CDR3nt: TGTGCCAGCAGCCCGACAGGGCCCGGTGGCTACACCTTC; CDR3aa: CASSPTGPGGYTF
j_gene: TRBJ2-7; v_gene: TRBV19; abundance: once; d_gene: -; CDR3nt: TGTGCCAGTAGCAGAGAGACCGGGTTAACCTACGAGCAGTACTTC; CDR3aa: CASSRETGLTYEQYF
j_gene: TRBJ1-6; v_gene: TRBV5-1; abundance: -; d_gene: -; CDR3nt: TGCGCCAGCAGCTTGGGTACAGGCCGTAATTCACCCCTCCACTTT; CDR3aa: CASSLGTGRNSPLHF
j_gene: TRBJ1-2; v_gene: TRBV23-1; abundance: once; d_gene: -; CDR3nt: TGCGCCAGCAGTCCGGTAAACTATGGCTACACCTTC; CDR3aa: CASSPVNYGYTF
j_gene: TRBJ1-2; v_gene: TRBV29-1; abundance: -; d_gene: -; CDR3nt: TGCAGCGGCTCGAGGGAAGGGTATGGCTACACCTTC; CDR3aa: CSGSREGYGYTF
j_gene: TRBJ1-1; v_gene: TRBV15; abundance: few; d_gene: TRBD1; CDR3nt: TGTGCCACCAGCAGAGAAGGGGCCGGGACAGGCTCTAGAGCTTTCTTT; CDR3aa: CATSREGAGTGSRAFF
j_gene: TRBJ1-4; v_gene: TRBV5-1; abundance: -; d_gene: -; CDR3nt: TGCGCCAGCAGCCTGCAGTTTCTAACTAATGAAAAACTGTTTTTT; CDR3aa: CASSLQFLTNEKLFF
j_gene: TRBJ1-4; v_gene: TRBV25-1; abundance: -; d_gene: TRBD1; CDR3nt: TGTGCCAGCAACCTTAGCCCCCGGACAGGGAGAACTAATGAAAAACTGTTTTTT; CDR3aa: CASNLSPRTGRTNEKLFF
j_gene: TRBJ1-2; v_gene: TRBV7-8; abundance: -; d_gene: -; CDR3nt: TGTGCCAGCAGCTTAGATCCCAACATCTATGGCTACACCTTC; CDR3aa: CASSLDPNIYGYTF
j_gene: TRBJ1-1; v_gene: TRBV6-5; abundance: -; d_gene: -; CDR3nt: TGTGCCAGCACCCCCCCCTACGCAACGAACACTGAAGCTTTCTTT; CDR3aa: CASTPPYATNTEAFF
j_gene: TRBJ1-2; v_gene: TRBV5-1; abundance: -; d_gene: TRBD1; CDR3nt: TGCGCCAGCAGCTTATCAACGGACAGGGTTTCTGGCTACACCTTC; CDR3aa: CASSLSTDRVSGYTF
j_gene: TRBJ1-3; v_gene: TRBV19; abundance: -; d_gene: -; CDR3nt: TGTGCCAGTACCTCGAGGAGGTCTGGAAACACCATATATTTT; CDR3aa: CASTSRRSGNTIYF
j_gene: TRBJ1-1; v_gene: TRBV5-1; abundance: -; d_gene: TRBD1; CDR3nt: TGCGCCAGCAGCTTGGACAGGGGGGAAGCTTTCTTT; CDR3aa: CASSLDRGEAFF
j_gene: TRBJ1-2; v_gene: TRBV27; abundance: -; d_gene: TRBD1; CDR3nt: TGTGCCAGCAGTTCCTTTAGACAGGGGCACTATGGCTACACCTTC; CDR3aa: CASSSFRQGHYGYTF
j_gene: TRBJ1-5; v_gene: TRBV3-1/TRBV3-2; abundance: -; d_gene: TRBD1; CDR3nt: TGTGCCAGCAGCCCCCGGACAGGGGGGCAGCCCCAGCATTTT; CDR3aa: CASSPRTGGQPQHF